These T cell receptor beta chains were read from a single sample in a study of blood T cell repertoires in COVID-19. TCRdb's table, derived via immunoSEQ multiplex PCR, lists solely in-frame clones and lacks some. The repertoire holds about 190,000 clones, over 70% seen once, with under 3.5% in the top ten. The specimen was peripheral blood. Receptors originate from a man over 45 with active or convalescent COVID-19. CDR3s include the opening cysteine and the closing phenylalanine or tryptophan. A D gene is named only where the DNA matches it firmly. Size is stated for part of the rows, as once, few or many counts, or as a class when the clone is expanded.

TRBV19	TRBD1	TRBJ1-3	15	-	TGTGCCAGTAGCGAGGGACAGATCTCTGGAAACACCATATATTTT	CASSEGQISGNTIYF
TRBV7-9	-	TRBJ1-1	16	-	TGTGCCAGCAGCCCCTGGACAATGCGAGGCAACACTGAAGCTTTCTTT	CASSPWTMRGNTEAFF
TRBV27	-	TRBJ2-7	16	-	TGTGCCAGCAGTTCCGCTCTGAGCACGCTCTCCTACGAGCAGTACTTC	CASSSALSTLSYEQYF
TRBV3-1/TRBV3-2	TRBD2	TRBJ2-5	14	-	TGTGCCAGCAGCGGTAGCGGGAGGGTGGAGACCCAGTACTTC	CASSGSGRVETQYF
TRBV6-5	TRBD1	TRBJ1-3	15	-	TGTGCCAGCATAAAGGGACAGTACTCTGGAAACACCATATATTTT	CASIKGQYSGNTIYF
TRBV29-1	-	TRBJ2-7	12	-	TGCAGCGTCGCACAGGGGAGGTACGAGCAGTACTTC	CSVAQGRYEQYF
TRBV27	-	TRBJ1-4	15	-	TGTGCCAGCAGTCCTAGGAGTCAACTTAGCGAAAAACTGTTTTTT	CASSPRSQLSEKLFF
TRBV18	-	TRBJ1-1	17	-	TGTGCCAGCTCACCGCGGGGTGAGGGCAGGGCGGACACTGAAGCTTTCTTT	CASSPRGEGRADTEAFF
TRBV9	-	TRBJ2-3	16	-	TGTGCCAGCAGCCCTCCCCTTCCGGGAGACACAGATACGCAGTATTTT	CASSPPLPGDTDTQYF
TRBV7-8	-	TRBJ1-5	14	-	TGTGCCAGCAGCTTAGTGGGACAAGATCAGCCCCAGCATTTT	CASSLVGQDQPQHF
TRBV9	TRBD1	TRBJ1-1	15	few	TGTGCCAGCAGCGTAGCGACAGGGTGGACCACTGAAGCTTTCTTT	CASSVATGWTTEAFF
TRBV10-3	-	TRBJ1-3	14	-	TGTGCCATCAGACAGGGAGACTCTGGAAACACCATATATTTT	CAIRQGDSGNTIYF
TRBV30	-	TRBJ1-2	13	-	TGTGCCTGGAGTGTACTGAACTCTAATGGCTACACCTTC	CAWSVLNSNGYTF
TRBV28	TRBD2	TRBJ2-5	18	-	TGTGCCAGCAGTCAGGCTAGCGGGAGAGGCGGCAGTGAAGAGACCCAGTACTTC	CASSQASGRGGSEETQYF
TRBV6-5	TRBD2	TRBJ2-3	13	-	TGTGCCAGCAGTTCAAGAGTGGGACTAGGGCAGTATTTT	CASSSRVGLGQYF
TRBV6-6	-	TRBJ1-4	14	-	TGTGCCAGCAGCCAACGATTCGGTGATGAAAAACTGTTTTTT	CASSQRFGDEKLFF
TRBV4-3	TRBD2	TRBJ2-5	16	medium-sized	TGCGCCAGCAGCCAATTAGGACGGGGGGGCCGAGAGACCCAGTACTTC	CASSQLGRGGRETQYF
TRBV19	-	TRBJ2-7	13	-	TGTGCCAGTAGTATCCGGGTTGCCTACGAGCAGTACTTC	CASSIRVAYEQYF
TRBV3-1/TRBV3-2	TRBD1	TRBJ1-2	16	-	TGTGCCAGCAGCCAAGATTTGGCAGGGGGCAACTATGGCTACACCTTC	CASSQDLAGGNYGYTF